A selection of T cell receptor beta chains follows, all from one sample in a study of cytotoxic CD8 clonotypes in ibrutinib-treated CLL. Assay used: immunoSEQ multiplex PCR; TCRdb lists only in-frame clones, some missing. The profile covers over 100,000 clones, with approximately 83% appearing a single time and 2% to 2.5% taken by the ten largest. Sample: PBMCs, taken after 24 months of ibrutinib treatment. The receptors come from a human donor with chronic lymphocytic leukemia. The conserved cysteine and the conserved F or W are not part of the CDR3 here. Clone size, where shown, is once, few, many, or a class for clones that have expanded.

CDR3aa: ASSQSPQGHNQPQH; v_gene: TRBV7-9; abundance: once
CDR3aa: ASSLADGRRETQY; v_gene: TRBV5-4; abundance: once
CDR3aa: ASSYGFEQY; v_gene: TRBV6-5; abundance: .
CDR3aa: ASEKQGQGNQPQH; v_gene: TRBV6-1; abundance: .
CDR3aa: ANQTGGENPQETQY; v_gene: TRBV4-2; abundance: .
CDR3aa: ASSLGFTLAKNIQY; v_gene: TRBV13; abundance: .
CDR3aa: ASSSGTSTGNTIY; v_gene: TRBV28; abundance: .
CDR3aa: ASSILRGGTNNQPQH; v_gene: TRBV19; abundance: .
CDR3aa: ASSFPTREQY; v_gene: TRBV28; abundance: .
CDR3aa: ASSLKVSRTSGIRGGELF; v_gene: TRBV27; abundance: .
CDR3aa: ASSQDVASGSSSRTGELF; v_gene: TRBV4-3; abundance: once
CDR3aa: ASSQDPAAGQDSNQPQH; v_gene: TRBV4-2; abundance: .
CDR3aa: ASSPTGGTPYGYT; v_gene: TRBV18; abundance: .
CDR3aa: ASSGTGAYNEQF; v_gene: TRBV2; abundance: .